This T cell receptor beta chain came from a study of beta chain features in type 1 diabetes. Study summary: When patients were set against healthy donors, age, gender and cell yields were similar. General study findings and limits: Lower insertion and higher deletion counts appeared at VDJ junctions in type 1 diabetes patients. It was not settled here whether HLA type affects TCRB rearrangement.

This clone was seen only a few times. The antigen remains undetermined. The CDR3 length is 12 residues. CDR1 and CDR2 (germline): SQVTM, ANQGSEA. Expressed TCRB transcripts were sequenced after all isolated RNA was converted to cDNA. Assay: immunoSEQ multiplex PCR; the TCRdb copy retains only in-frame clones and omits some. The sample contains around 240,000 clones, around 10% of which appear only once. Sorting gave populations that all exceeded 95% purity. Sample: naive CD4+ T cells from blood. The origin of this receptor is a woman aged 18-29 years in good health. The chain is built from TRBV29-1 and TRBJ2-1; D is perhaps TRBD1 (6 bases). The CDR3 DNA reads as TGCAGTTCAGGGGCTCTACGGAATGAGCAGTTCTTC. Protein sequence: CSSGALRNEQFF.